This TCR beta chain emerged from a study of CD8 T cells in Susac syndrome. The germline V gene has CDR1 LGHNA and CDR2 YNFKEQ. V gave up 0 bases and J gave up 0 bases; unmatched junction bases: 5. This CDR3 contains 16 residues. The sequenced target, TCR beta, came from blood CD8+ and CD4+ T cells. TEMRA cells were FACS-enriched, and CD8+ and CD4+ T cells were isolated negatively. This clonotype showed up just once. Random hexamers primed reverse transcription of about 0.45 to 1 ug RNA. The CDR3 of TCR beta was amplified by immunoSEQ multiplex PCR across 54 Vbeta and 13 Jbeta. TCRdb analysed the immunoSEQ multiplex PCR reads with MiXCR anew, one entry per CDR3 protein. The sample consists of over 350,000 distinct CDR3 sequences, approximately 89% of them appearing once.

Sequencing input: CD8+ T cells from PBMCs. The rearrangement links TRBV4-2 to TRBJ2-7, with 7 positions matching TRBD1. The sequence came from a human donor with multiple sclerosis. In DNA form, the CDR3 reads TGTGCCAGCAGCCAAGATTGGACAGGTTACTCCTACGAGCAGTACTTC. The encoded protein is CASSQDWTGYSYEQYF.